Presented here are 19 T cell receptor beta chains from one specimen sequenced in a study of blood T cell repertoires in COVID-19. The repertoire was sequenced with immunoSEQ multiplex PCR; TCRdb's copy has only in-frame clones and lacks some. The data hold 200,000 to 250,000 clones, with about 85% observed a single time. The sample taken for sequencing was peripheral blood. Receptors originate from a woman of 80 years or more with COVID-19, enrolled during active disease.

V gene TRBV7-2 combines with J gene TRBJ2-5, with a possible D match to TRBD1 (5 bases). The V gene lost 5 bases and the J gene lost 2 bases, with 21 bases spanning the gap. The CDR3 extends over 17 amino acids. Germline V gives CDR1 SGHTA, CDR2 FQGNSA. DNA for the CDR3: TGTGCCAGCAGCCCGAGTAGGGGAAGAAGGGATCAAGAGACCCAGTACTTC. Translated, it gives CASSPSRGRRDQETQYF.

This clone was recorded a few times. V gene TRBV30 combines with J gene TRBJ2-1; D ambiguous. There are 11 residues in the CDR3. The V end lost 2 bases, the J end lost 6 bases, and 5 bases lay between the germline ends. Germline CDR1 reads GTSNPN; CDR2 reads SVGIG (reference sequence). The CDR3 here is CAWSSLNEQFF. CDR3 DNA sequence: TGTGCCTGGAGTTCCCTCAATGAGCAGTTCTTC.

The chain couples TRBV5-1 to TRBJ2-3, with TRBD2 identical over 8 bases. The length of the CDR3 is 13 residues. V was clipped by 5 bases and J by 6 bases; unmatched bases: 5. Germline lookup yields CDR1 SGHRS and CDR2 YFSETQ. In DNA form, the CDR3 reads TGCGCCAGCAGGCGGGGGGACGGGGATACGCAGTATTTT. Amino acid sequence: CASRRGDGDTQYF.

The rearrangement joins TRBV5-1 to TRBJ1-2, with TRBD1 matching 8 bases. This CDR3 is built from 16 residues. Germline loops: CDR1 SGHRS, CDR2 YFSETQ. V was pared by 0 bases and J by 6 bases, with 10 bases of the junction left unmatched. This chain's CDR3 is CASSLEGQGGIHGYTF. The CDR3 DNA sequence: TGCGCCAGCAGCTTGGAAGGACAGGGCGGGATCCATGGCTACACCTTC. The full variable domain, with the rest looked up from reference TRBV5-1 and TRBJ1-2, is KAGVTQTPRYLIKTRGQQVTLSCSPISGHRSVSWYQQTPGQGLQFLFEYFSETQRNKGNFPGRFSGRQFSNSRSEMNVSTLELGDSALYLCASSLEGQGGIHGYTFGSGTRLTVV.

This chain connects TRBV6-2 or TRBV6-3 to TRBJ1-2; D perhaps matches TRBD1 (5 bases). Trimming pared 6 bases from V and 6 bases from J, leaving 20 bases between. CDR1 and CDR2 from the germline V gene are MNHEY and SVGEGT. This CDR3 is 15 amino acids long. CDR3 nucleotide sequence: TGTGCCAGCAGCCGACCCCAGACCCCAGGGCATGGCTACACCTTC. Amino acids: CASSRPQTPGHGYTF.

The chain uses TRBV28 and TRBJ1-2, with D possibly TRBD1 on 5 matching bases. The CDR3 sequence is 15 residues long. Trimming shortened V by 7 bases and J by 0 bases, and 15 bases separated the two germline ends. CDR1 and CDR2 (germline): MDHEN, SYDVKM. The DNA of the CDR3 is TGTGCCAGCACCCCGGGGGGAGCAGCTAACTATGGCTACACCTTC. Amino acids: CASTPGGAANYGYTF.

This clone has only one observation. This chain joins TRBV9 and TRBJ2-7, with D maybe TRBD1 (6 bases). The ends were cut back, 0 bases at V and 3 bases at J, with 10 bases in the middle. CDR3 length: 14 residues. CDR1 SGDLS and CDR2 YYNGEE come from the germline V gene. CDR3: CASSVEWDNYEQYV. The CDR3 coding sequence is TGTGCCAGCAGCGTAGAATGGGACAACTACGAGCAGTACGTC.

The chain carries TRBV6-6 and TRBJ2-7; D might be TRBD1 (5 bases). This CDR3 spans 16 amino acids. CDR1 is MNHNY, CDR2 SVGAGI, per germline (reference sequence). The germline V and J ends were trimmed by 2 bases and 0 bases, with 14 bases remaining between them. The CDR3 is CASSYGKRQSSYEQYV. In nucleotides, the CDR3 is TGTGCCAGCAGTTACGGAAAAAGACAGAGCTCCTACGAGCAGTACGTC.

Remarks on this clone: The junction departs from the called germline gene at one end, perhaps through a read error. The chain employs TRBV5-1 and TRBJ2-1; D is uncertain. Germline V gives CDR1 SGHRS, CDR2 YFSETQ. The CDR3 has 12 residues. The CDR3, as DNA: TGCGCCAGCTTCGACTCCGACAATGAGCAGTTCTTC. As protein: CASFDSDNEQFF.

The genes are TRBV7-2 and TRBJ1-3, with TRBD1 as a possible D gene (5 bases). Per the germline V gene, CDR1 is SGHTA and CDR2 is FQGNSA. The V and J ends lost 3 bases and 3 bases respectively, with 12 bases between them. The length of the CDR3 is 15 residues. In nucleotides, the CDR3 is TGTGCCAGCAGCTTGGGTGCGACAGTTGGAAACACCATATATTTT. Protein sequence: CASSLGATVGNTIYF.

This clone occurred a few times. The chain couples TRBV5-1 to TRBJ2-3; 7 bases match TRBD1. Germline CDR1 reads SGHRS; CDR2 reads YFSETQ. Losses at the gene ends were 3 bases for V and 4 bases for J; bases not matched to a gene: 8. The CDR3 runs 15 residues. Here the CDR3 reads CASSYQRGPADTQYF. DNA of the CDR3: TGCGCCAGCAGCTACCAAAGGGGGCCGGCAGATACGCAGTATTTT.

This sequence joins TRBV18 and TRBJ2-3; D remains unclear. V lost 3 bases and J lost 1, with 5 bases in between. Germline V gives CDR1 KGHSH, CDR2 LQKENI. The CDR3 totals 13 residues. The CDR3 is CASSPAGTDTQYF. The CDR3 DNA follows: TGTGCCAGCTCACCGGCGGGCACAGATACGCAGTATTTT.

The rearrangement uses TRBV5-6 and TRBJ1-5; 10 bases are shared with TRBD1. The V gene end was trimmed by 0 bases and the J gene end by 0 bases; junction bases not matched to a gene: 3. Germline CDR1 and CDR2: SGHDT and YYEEEE. This CDR3 is built from 17 residues. DNA of the CDR3: TGTGCCAGCAGCTTGGGACAGGGGGCAGATAGCAATCAGCCCCAGCATTTT. Protein product: CASSLGQGADSNQPQHF.

The V call is TRBV6-5, the J call TRBJ2-1; TRBD1 matches 7 bases. V shed 4 bases, J shed 1 base, and the junction held 4 bases outside the gene matches. CDR1 and CDR2 from the germline V gene are MNHEY and SVGAGI. The CDR3 spans 15 residues. The CDR3: CASSWTGLSYNEQFF. CDR3 nucleotides: TGTGCCAGCAGTTGGACAGGACTTTCCTACAATGAGCAGTTCTTC.

The chain is built from TRBV2 and TRBJ2-3; 7 bases are a match to TRBD2. Unmatched junction bases numbered 7, after V lost 9 bases and J lost 4 bases. The CDR3 runs 13 residues. Germline CDR1 is SNHLY and CDR2 is FYNNEI. Written as DNA, the CDR3 is TGTGCCAGTTGCGGACTAGGGGCAGATACGCAGTATTTT. As protein: CASCGLGADTQYF.

The rearrangement links TRBV6-1 to TRBJ2-1; TRBD1 aligns across 7 bases. The CDR3 loop spans 16 amino acids. CDR1 is MNHNS and CDR2 is SASEGT in the germline V gene. The V gene end was trimmed by 3 bases and the J gene end by 12 bases; junction bases not matched to a gene: 17. In DNA form, the CDR3 reads TGTGCCAGCAGTGAGCACAGGGGCGGCGGTTCAGGATGGCAGTTCTTC. This encodes CASSEHRGGGSGWQFF.

V is TRBV5-6 and J is TRBJ2-3; TRBD2 agrees at 9 bases. CDR3 length: 19 amino acids. V shed 4 bases and J 5 bases; nucleotides not matched to a gene: 20. The germline V gene has CDR1 SGHDT and CDR2 YYEEEE. CDR3 coding DNA: TGTGCCAGCAGCAGCGACTGGCGGGGGGGTTACAAAAAGGGAGATACGCAGTATTTT. Its protein product is CASSSDWRGGYKKGDTQYF.

J is TRBJ1-1 and V is TRBV18; 7 bases match TRBD1. Losses at the gene ends were 3 bases for V and 3 bases for J; bases not matched to a gene: 7. The germline CDR1 and CDR2 sequences are KGHSH and LQKENI. The CDR3 has 15 amino acids. CDR3 bases: TGTGCCAGCTCACCCAACAGGGGTGGGTACACTGAAGCTTTCTTT. Protein: CASSPNRGGYTEAFF.

The J gene is TRBJ2-7, the V gene TRBV12-3 or TRBV12-4; D is undetermined. V was pared by 6 bases and J by 6 bases, with 15 bases between. This CDR3 comprises 13 residues. The CDR3 region has the DNA TGTGCCAGCAGCCTCATAGGCGGCGGCGAGCAGTACTTC. Translation gives CASSLIGGGEQYF.